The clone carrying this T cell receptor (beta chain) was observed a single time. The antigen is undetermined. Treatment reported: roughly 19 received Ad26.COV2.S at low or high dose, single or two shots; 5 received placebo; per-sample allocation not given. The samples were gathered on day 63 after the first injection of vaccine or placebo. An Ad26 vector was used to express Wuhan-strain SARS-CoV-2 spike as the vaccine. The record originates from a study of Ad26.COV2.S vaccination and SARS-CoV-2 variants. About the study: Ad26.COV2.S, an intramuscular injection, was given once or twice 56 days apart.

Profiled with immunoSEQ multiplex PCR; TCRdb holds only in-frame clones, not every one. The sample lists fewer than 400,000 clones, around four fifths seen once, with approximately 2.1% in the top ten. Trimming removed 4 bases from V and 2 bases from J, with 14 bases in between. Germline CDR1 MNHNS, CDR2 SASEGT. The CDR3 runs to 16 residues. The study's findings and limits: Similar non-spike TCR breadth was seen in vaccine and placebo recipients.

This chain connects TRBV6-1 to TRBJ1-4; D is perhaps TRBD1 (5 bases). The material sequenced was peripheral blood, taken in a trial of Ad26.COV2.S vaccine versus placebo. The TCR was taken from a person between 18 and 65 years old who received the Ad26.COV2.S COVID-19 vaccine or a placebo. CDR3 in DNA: TGTGCCAGCAGTGTTCCCGGGGAGGGGACTAATGAAAAACTGTTTTTT. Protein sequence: CASSVPGEGTNEKLFF.